The 26 T cell receptor beta chains presented below share a single source sample, sequenced in a study of spatial heterogeneity in lung cancer. Findings and limits, study-wide: Mutation tallies in tumors tracked expanded intratumoral alpha and beta TCR counts.

Their specific antigens are unknown. The time point denotes: sample taken at primary tumor resection. One entry per CDR3 protein results from TCRdb running MiXCR on the 5' RACE reads. The sample has about 100,000 distinct CDR3 sequences, approximately 4.4% seen once. The sequences come from lung tumor tissue, collected at surgery. The origin of the receptors is a male donor with early-stage non-small cell lung cancer.

In its sample, this clonotype was seen a few times. V and J are TRBV5-1 and TRBJ2-5; D remains ambiguous. V lost 0 bases, J lost 4 bases, and 10 bases lay in between. The CDR3 is 14 amino acids. Germline lookup yields CDR1 SGHRS and CDR2 YFSETQ. The CDR3 loop reads CASSLDPGPETQYF. CDR3 sequence (DNA): TGCGCCAGCAGCTTGGATCCGGGCCCAGAGACCCAGTACTTC.

This clonotype appeared many times. The rearrangement joins TRBV7-9 to TRBJ2-7, with D perhaps assigned TRBD1 or TRBD2 (5 bases each). Per germline, CDR1 SEHNR and CDR2 FQNEAQ (reference sequence). The CDR3 sequence is 15 residues long. Between the trimmed V and J ends, which lost 4 bases and 1 base, there was a span of 14 bases. Here the CDR3 reads CASSSGTANSYEQYF. CDR3 nucleotide sequence: TGTGCCAGCAGCTCCGGGACGGCAAATTCCTACGAGCAGTACTTC.

This clonotype was counted at least ten times. This sequence joins TRBV20-1 and TRBJ2-7; D is possibly TRBD1 (6 bases). Germline V gene lookup returns CDR1 DFQATT and CDR2 SNEGSKA (reference sequence). V shed 0 bases and J shed 2 bases, with 17 bases lying between them. The CDR3 is 16 amino acids. The CDR3 nucleotides are TGCAGTGCTAGAGATGGGGGCAGCCTACTTCCCTACGAGCAGTACTTC. This sequence encodes CSARDGGSLLPYEQYF.

As to this clonotype: At one of its ends the junction is not consistent with the germline gene, which may arise from a read error. The chain couples TRBV5-1 to TRBJ2-7; TRBD2 matches 8 bases. The CDR3 runs 13 residues. Germline CDR1 reads SGHRS; CDR2 reads YFSETQ. The CDR3 is CASSLGLDYEQYF. CDR3 in DNA: TGCGCCAGCAGTTTGGGACTAGACTACGAGCAGTACTTC. Full variable domain (rest looked up from reference TRBV5-1 and TRBJ2-7): KAGVTQTPRYLIKTRGQQVTLSCSPISGHRSVSWYQQTPGQGLQFLFEYFSETQRNKGNFPGRFSGRQFSNSRSEMNVSTLELGDSALYLCASSLGLDYEQYFGPGTRLTVT.

Many counts were recorded for this clonotype. This rearrangement joins TRBV6-6 to TRBJ2-1; 7 positions match TRBD2. Germline trimming cut 6 bases from V and 10 bases from J; bases unmatched to any gene: 9. Germline V gene sequence: CDR1 MNHNY, CDR2 SVGAGI (reference sequence). The CDR3 totals 13 residues. For the CDR3, the DNA is TGTGCCAGCAGCCGGGACTACCCCGGGGAGCAGTTCTTC. This gives the protein CASSRDYPGEQFF.

This clonotype was detected ten times or more. The chain carries TRBV6-5 and TRBJ1-1, with D unresolved. Germline CDR1 reads MNHEY; CDR2 reads SVGAGI. This CDR3 has 13 amino acids. V lost 7 bases, J lost 1 base, and 10 bases lay in between. CDR3 nucleotide sequence: TGTGCCAGCAAGGAGGCCACGAACACTGAAGCTTTCTTT. Amino acids: CASKEATNTEAFF.

This clonotype was seen a handful of times. V is TRBV3-1 and J is TRBJ1-1; D might be TRBD1 (6 bases). Germline loops: CDR1 LGHDT, CDR2 YNNKEL (reference sequence). CDR3 length: 16 residues. The germline V and J ends were trimmed by 4 bases and 1 base, with 16 bases remaining between them. The CDR3, as DNA: TGTGCCAGCAGCCCATCTAGGGGGAAAGGGAACACTGAAGCTTTCTTT. It yields the protein CASSPSRGKGNTEAFF.

This clonotype has ten or more counts. This sequence joins TRBV6-1 and TRBJ1-1, with 9 bases lining up with TRBD1. V was clipped by 6 bases and J by 3 bases; unmatched bases: 5. Germline V lookup: CDR1 MNHNS, CDR2 SASEGT. The CDR3 is 14 amino acids. The CDR3 bases are TGTGCCAGCAGCAGGACAGGGGAGGACACTGAAGCTTTCTTT. Residues: CASSRTGEDTEAFF.

This clonotype has a handful of counts. The chain uses TRBV28 and TRBJ2-6; D gene uncertain. The CDR3 totals 16 residues. Per germline, CDR1 MDHEN and CDR2 SYDVKM. V lost 5 bases to trimming and J lost 2 bases, with 13 bases between them. CDR3 bases: TGTGCCAGCAGTCCCCAGGAAACTACTGGGGCCAACGTCCTGACTTTC. Its translation: CASSPQETTGANVLTF.

This clonotype was seen repeatedly, ten times or more. The chain recombines TRBV28 with TRBJ2-6; D gene uncertain. The CDR3 is 14 amino acids. Germline CDR1 reads MDHEN; CDR2 reads SYDVKM. Deletions cut 4 bases from V and 0 bases from J, with 4 bases between. The CDR3 loop is CASSWDSGANVLTF. Written as DNA, the CDR3 is TGTGCCAGCAGTTGGGACTCTGGGGCCAACGTCCTGACTTTC.

Ten or more counts support this clonotype. Compared with germline, one end of the junction differs, possibly owing to a read error. The rearrangement joins TRBV7-7 to TRBJ2-2; a weak D match, TRBD1 (5 bases). CDR3 length: 15 residues. Germline values: CDR1 SSHAT, CDR2 FNYEAQ (reference sequence). The CDR3 loop is CASSLVGASTGELFF. The DNA of the CDR3 is TGTGCTAGCAGCTTAGTTGGGGCAAGCACCGGGGAGCTGTTTTTT.

This clonotype came up a few times. The chain employs TRBV20-1 and TRBJ1-1; D perhaps matches TRBD1 (5 bases). V lost 3 bases to trimming and J lost 4 bases, with 12 bases between them. The CDR3 is 13 residues long. Looked up from germline, CDR1 is DFQATT and CDR2 is SNEGSKA (reference sequence). CDR3 DNA sequence: TGCAGTGCTAGGGGCGGCAGGGTCACTGAAGCTTTCTTT. Encoded protein: CSARGGRVTEAFF.

The sample holds many counts of this clonotype. The J gene is TRBJ2-3, the V gene TRBV6-5, with 7 bases lining up with TRBD1. The CDR3 consists of 14 residues. Germline V gives CDR1 MNHEY, CDR2 SVGAGI. V trimming: 3 bases; J trimming: 4 bases; junction bases outside the gene matches: 4. The CDR3 sequence is CASSYRQGADTQYF. CDR3 coding DNA: TGTGCCAGCAGTTATCGGCAGGGGGCAGATACGCAGTATTTT.

This clonotype has at least ten counts. The chain uses TRBV11-2 and TRBJ2-7, with a tentative D call TRBD2 (6 bases). The V end was cut by 4 bases, the J end by 6 bases, with 13 bases between. Germline V gene data show CDR1 as SGHAT and CDR2 as FQNNGV. The CDR3 runs to 13 residues. For the CDR3, the DNA is TGTGCCAGCAGCTGGGGACTCCCCCCCGAGCAGTACTTC. It yields the protein CASSWGLPPEQYF.

The chain couples TRBV29-1 to TRBJ2-1; D is perhaps TRBD1 or TRBD2 (6 bases each). This CDR3 contains 15 residues. CDR1 is SQVTM, CDR2 ANQGSEA, per germline. Trimming shortened V by 4 bases and J by 1 base, and 14 bases separated the two germline ends. The chain's CDR3 is CSVAGDRTSYNEQFF. As DNA, the CDR3 is TGCAGCGTTGCGGGAGACAGGACATCCTACAATGAGCAGTTCTTC.

This clonotype was counted many times. The chain links TRBV6-5 to TRBJ2-2; D not resolved. CDR1 is MNHEY, CDR2 SVGAGI, per germline. The CDR3 covers 16 residues. Between the trimmed V and J ends, which lost 2 bases and 2 bases, there was a span of 12 bases. The CDR3 loop reads CASSYRVTVNTGELFF. For the CDR3, the DNA is TGTGCCAGCAGTTACAGGGTGACCGTAAACACCGGGGAGCTGTTTTTT.

At least ten counts were recorded for this clonotype. In DNA form, the CDR3 reads TGTGCCAGCAGCTCGCTCGGACATTACTATGGCTACACCTTC. Protein: CASSSLGHYYGYTF. The rearrangement links TRBV7-9 to TRBJ1-2; D perhaps matches TRBD1 (5 bases). Germline values: CDR1 SEHNR, CDR2 FQNEAQ (reference sequence). Trimming cost V 4 bases and J 3 bases, with 12 bases left between them. The CDR3 totals 14 residues.

The sample holds many counts of this clonotype. The DNA of the CDR3 is TGTGCCATCAGTGCCGCAGGGGAAGAGACCCAGTACTTC. Its translation: CAISAAGEETQYF. V and J are TRBV10-3 and TRBJ2-5; D may be TRBD1 (6 bases). The CDR3 is 13 amino acids. Trimming took off 4 bases at V and 3 bases at J, with 9 bases between the two ends. Looked up from germline, CDR1 is ENHRY and CDR2 is SYGVKD.

This clonotype appeared many times. The chain uses TRBV6-2 or TRBV6-3 and TRBJ2-7; D ambiguous. The germline V gene has CDR1 MNHEY and CDR2 SVGEGT. V was shortened by 2 bases and J by 5 bases, with 4 bases between the two germline ends. This CDR3 has 11 residues. In DNA form, the CDR3 reads TGTGCCAGCAGTTACCCCGACGAGCAGTACTTC. Protein: CASSYPDEQYF.

Ten or more counts support this clonotype. The V and J genes are TRBV28 and TRBJ1-5, with no clear D. Germline V gives CDR1 MDHEN, CDR2 SYDVKM. Trimming took off 8 bases at V and 9 bases at J, with 20 bases between the two ends. This CDR3 region has 14 residues. CDR3 protein: CASSFRNFFRPQHF. CDR3 DNA: TGTGCCAGCTCTTTCAGGAATTTCTTTAGGCCCCAGCATTTT.

This chain links TRBV27 with TRBJ1-4, with D hard to call. With 6 bases removed from V and 5 bases from J, the gap between germline ends came to 16 bases. Germline CDR1 and CDR2: MNHEY and SMNVEV (reference sequence). The CDR3 loop spans 15 amino acids. DNA for the CDR3: TGTGCCAGCAGATCCCCCGGAACAGAAAATGAAAAACTGTTTTTT. Its translation: CASRSPGTENEKLFF.

This clonotype was recorded at least ten times. This chain uses TRBV6-2 or TRBV6-3 with TRBJ2-4, with a possible D match to TRBD2 (5 bases). The V gene lost 4 bases and the J gene lost 1 base, with 11 bases spanning the gap. This CDR3 is built from 15 residues. The germline gives CDR1 MNHEY, CDR2 SVGEGT. The CDR3 protein is CASSSRTLAKNIQYF. In nucleotides, the CDR3 is TGTGCCAGCAGTTCCCGGACTTTGGCCAAAAACATTCAGTACTTC.

This clonotype has more than one count but fewer than ten. The chain recombines TRBV2 with TRBJ2-7, with unresolved D. This CDR3 has 13 amino acids. V was trimmed by 6 bases and J by 2 bases, leaving 11 bases between them. Looked up from germline, CDR1 is SNHLY and CDR2 is FYNNEI. The CDR3 loop is CASSEYQTYEQYF. The CDR3, as DNA: TGTGCCAGCAGCGAGTACCAGACCTACGAGCAGTACTTC.

This clonotype was seen only a few times. The gene calls are TRBV15 and TRBJ2-3; a possible D gene is TRBD1 (5 bases). CDR1 and CDR2 (germline): LNHNV, YYDKDF (reference sequence). The CDR3 totals 15 residues. Trimming cost V 2 bases and J 2 bases, with 11 bases left between them. The CDR3 region has the DNA TGTGCCACCAGCAGAAATCGACAGTCCACAGATACGCAGTATTTT. Translation: CATSRNRQSTDTQYF.

This clonotype was found many times. The V gene is TRBV10-3, the J gene TRBJ2-7; 10 nucleotides agree with TRBD2. The CDR3 runs 17 residues. Looked up from germline, CDR1 is ENHRY and CDR2 is SYGVKD. Losses at the gene ends were 2 bases for V and 0 bases for J; bases not matched to a gene: 7. The CDR3 region is CAISESSGRASSYEQYF. The CDR3 nucleotides are TGTGCCATCAGTGAGAGCAGCGGGAGGGCCTCCTCCTACGAGCAGTACTTC.

The table lists this clonotype with many counts. CDR3 loop: CASSLSGHLSEKLFF. The CDR3, as DNA: TGTGCCAGCAGCTTATCGGGACACCTTAGTGAAAAACTGTTTTTT. The J gene is TRBJ1-4, the V gene TRBV7-9, with a possible D match to TRBD1 (6 bases). Trimming shortened V by 2 bases and J by 7 bases, and 14 bases separated the two germline ends. Germline V gene data show CDR1 as SEHNR and CDR2 as FQNEAQ (reference sequence). CDR3 size: 15 residues.